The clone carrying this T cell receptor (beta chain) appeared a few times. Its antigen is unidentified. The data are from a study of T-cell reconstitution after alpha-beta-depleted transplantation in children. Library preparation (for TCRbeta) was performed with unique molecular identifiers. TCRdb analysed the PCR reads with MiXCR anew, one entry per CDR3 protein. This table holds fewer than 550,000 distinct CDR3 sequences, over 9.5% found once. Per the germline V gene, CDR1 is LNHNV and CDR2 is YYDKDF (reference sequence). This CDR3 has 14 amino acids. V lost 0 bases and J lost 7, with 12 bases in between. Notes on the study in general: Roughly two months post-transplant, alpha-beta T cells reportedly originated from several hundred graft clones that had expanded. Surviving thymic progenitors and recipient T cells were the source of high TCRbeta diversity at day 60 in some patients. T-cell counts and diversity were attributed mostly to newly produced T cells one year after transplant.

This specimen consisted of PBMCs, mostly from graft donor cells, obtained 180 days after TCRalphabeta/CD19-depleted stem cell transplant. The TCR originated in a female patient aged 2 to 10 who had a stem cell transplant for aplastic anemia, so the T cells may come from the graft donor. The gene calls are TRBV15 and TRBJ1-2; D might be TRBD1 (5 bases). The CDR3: CATSRDPAGSGYTF. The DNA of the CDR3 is TGTGCCACCAGCAGAGATCCCGCAGGGTCTGGCTACACCTTC.